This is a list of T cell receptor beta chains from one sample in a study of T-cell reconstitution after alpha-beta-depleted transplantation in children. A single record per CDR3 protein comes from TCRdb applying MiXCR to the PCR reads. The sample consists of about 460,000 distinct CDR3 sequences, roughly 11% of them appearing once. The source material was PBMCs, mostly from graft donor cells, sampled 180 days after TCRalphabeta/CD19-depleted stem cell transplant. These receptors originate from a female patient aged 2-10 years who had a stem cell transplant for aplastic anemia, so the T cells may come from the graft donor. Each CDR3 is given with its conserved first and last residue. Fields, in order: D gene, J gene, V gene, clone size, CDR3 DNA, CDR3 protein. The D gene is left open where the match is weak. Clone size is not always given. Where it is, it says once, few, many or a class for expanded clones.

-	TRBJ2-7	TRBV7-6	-	TGTGCCAGCAGCTTAGATCCCACGGCAGGGCCCTACGAGCAGTACTTC	CASSLDPTAGPYEQYF
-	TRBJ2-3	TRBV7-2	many	TGTGCCAGCAGCTTAGTGGGGGTCGCCACAGATACGCAGTATTTT	CASSLVGVATDTQYF
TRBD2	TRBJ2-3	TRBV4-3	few	TGCGCCAGCAGCCGTGGGCTAGCGGGAGGGTACACAGATACGCAGTATTTT	CASSRGLAGGYTDTQYF
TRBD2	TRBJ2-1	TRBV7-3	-	TGTGCCAGCAGCTTAATGATAGCGGGGGACAATGAGCAGTTCTTC	CASSLMIAGDNEQFF
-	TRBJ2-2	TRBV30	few	TGTGCCTGGAGTTTGGGACCCGGGAACACCGGGGAGCTGTTTTTT	CAWSLGPGNTGELFF
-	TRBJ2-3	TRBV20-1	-	TGCAGTGCGCAATCGAAAGTTGCAGATACGCAGTATTTT	CSAQSKVADTQYF
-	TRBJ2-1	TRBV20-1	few	TGCAGTGCTAGAGTTCAGGGAAATAATGAGCAGTTCTTC	CSARVQGNNEQFF
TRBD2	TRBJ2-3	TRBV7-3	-	TGTGCCAGCAGCTTATTAGGACTAGCCGCGAAATATTTT	CASSLLGLAAKYF
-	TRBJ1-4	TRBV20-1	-	TGCAGTGCTAGAGTCGTGGACCAAAAACTGTTTTTT	CSARVVDQKLFF
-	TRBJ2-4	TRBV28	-	TGTGCCAGCAGTTCCGAGGCCACTGGAGCCAAAAACATTCAGTACTTC	CASSSEATGAKNIQYF
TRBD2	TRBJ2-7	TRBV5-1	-	TGCGCCAGCAGCGGGCCTAGCGGGATGTTGTACGAGCAGTACTTC	CASSGPSGMLYEQYF
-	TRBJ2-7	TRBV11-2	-	TGTGCCAGCAGCTTACGGCTTCCTCCTGGCGAGCAGTACTTC	CASSLRLPPGEQYF
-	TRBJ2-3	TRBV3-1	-	TGTGCCAGCAGCCAAGAGCGGGGCACAGATACGCAGTATTTT	CASSQERGTDTQYF
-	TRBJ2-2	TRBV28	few	TGTGCCAGCGGAAGGACTGTCGGGGAGCTGTTTTTT	CASGRTVGELFF
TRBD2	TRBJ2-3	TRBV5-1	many	TGCGCCAGCAGCATCCGACTAGCGGGAGCCCCCACAGATACGCAGTATTTT	CASSIRLAGAPTDTQYF
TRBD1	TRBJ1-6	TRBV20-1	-	TGCAGTGCAACCCGGGACAGGGTGGATTCACCCCTCCACTTT	CSATRDRVDSPLHF
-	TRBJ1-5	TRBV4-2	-	TGTGCCAGCAGCCCGTTGGCAGGGCACAATCAGCCCCAGCATTTT	CASSPLAGHNQPQHF
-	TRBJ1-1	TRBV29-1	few	TGCAGCGTGTCCAGAAGAGGGGCTGAAGCTTTCTTT	CSVSRRGAEAFF
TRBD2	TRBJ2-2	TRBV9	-	TGTGCCAGCAGCGTAGGACTAGCTGAATGGACCGGGGAGCTGTTTTTT	CASSVGLAEWTGELFF
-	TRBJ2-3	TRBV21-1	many	TGTGCCAGCAGCAAAGAGGGGCCTAGCGGAGGGGGTGCCGATACGCAGTATTTT	CASSKEGPSGGGADTQYF
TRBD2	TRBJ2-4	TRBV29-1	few	TGCAGCGTTGGGGGGTTCCTAGCGGGAGGGGGAAACATTCAGTACTTC	CSVGGFLAGGGNIQYF
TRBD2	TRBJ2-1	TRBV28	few	TGTGCCAGCAGTTTATATGGCGGGAGTACGGATGAGCAGTTCTTC	CASSLYGGSTDEQFF
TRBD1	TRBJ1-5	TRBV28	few	TGTGCCAGCAGCTTGGACAGGGCGAGCAATCAGCCCCAGCATTTT	CASSLDRASNQPQHF
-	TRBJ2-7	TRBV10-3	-	TGTGCCATCAGTGAGTCGTTAACAGGGACCTACGAGCAGTACTTC	CAISESLTGTYEQYF
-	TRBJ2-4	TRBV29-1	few	TGCAGCGTTTTCTCATCGTTTGGCAAAAACATTCAGTACTTC	CSVFSSFGKNIQYF
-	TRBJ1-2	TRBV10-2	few	TGCGCCAGCAGTGACAACGGAGCTCTTTATGGCTACACCTTC	CASSDNGALYGYTF
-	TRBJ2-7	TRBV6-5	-	TGTGCCGTACGAAAGAGCTCCTACGAGCAGTACTTC	CAVRKSSYEQYF
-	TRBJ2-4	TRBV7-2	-	TGTGCCAGCAGCTTCCGCCCAGGGGCATACAAAAACATTCAGTACTTC	CASSFRPGAYKNIQYF
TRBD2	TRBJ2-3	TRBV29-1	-	TGCAGCGTGACTCCCTGGGGGAGGGGAGATACGCAGTATTTT	CSVTPWGRGDTQYF
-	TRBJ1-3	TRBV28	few	TGTGCCAGCCATGCAGGCCTCTCTGGAAACACCATATATTTT	CASHAGLSGNTIYF
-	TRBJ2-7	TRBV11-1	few	TGTGCCAGCAGCCTCGAGGTTGGGGGATACGAGCAGTACTTC	CASSLEVGGYEQYF
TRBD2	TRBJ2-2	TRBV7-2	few	TGTGCCAGCAGCGCGACTAGCCCGAACACCGGGGAGCTGTTTTTT	CASSATSPNTGELFF
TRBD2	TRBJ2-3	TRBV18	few	TGTGCCAGCTCACCGACTAGCGGGCGGAACACAGATACGCAGTATTTT	CASSPTSGRNTDTQYF
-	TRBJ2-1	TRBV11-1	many	TGTGCCAGCAGCTTAGTTGACGAGACTCCGATCAGATTCTTC	CASSLVDETPIRFF
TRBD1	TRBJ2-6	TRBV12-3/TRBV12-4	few	TGTGCCAGCAGAGGACAGGGGGCTCCCGGGGCCAACGTCCTGACTTTC	CASRGQGAPGANVLTF
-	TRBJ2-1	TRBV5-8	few	TGTGCCAGCAGCCCCTCGGCCAGGACGATGAATGAGCAGTTCTTC	CASSPSARTMNEQFF
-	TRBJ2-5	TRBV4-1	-	TGCGCCAGCAGCCAAGATCGTGGGCCGGGACGGGCAACGACCCAGTACTTC	CASSQDRGPGRATTQYF
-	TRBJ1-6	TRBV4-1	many	TGCGCCAGCAGCCAAGATCTGGGCAGCTCCTATAATTCACCCCTCCACTTT	CASSQDLGSSYNSPLHF
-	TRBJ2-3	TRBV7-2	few	TGTGCCAGCAGCTTTAAACGGGGTGCGGGCCTCGATACGCAGTATTTT	CASSFKRGAGLDTQYF
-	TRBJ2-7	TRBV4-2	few	TGTGCCAGCAGCCCGTCGAGGTGGGAGTATCCCCTTTACGAGCAGTACTTC	CASSPSRWEYPLYEQYF
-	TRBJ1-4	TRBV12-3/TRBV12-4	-	TGTGCCAGCAGTTTCTTGGGAAAAGCAACTAATGAAAAACTGTTTTTT	CASSFLGKATNEKLFF
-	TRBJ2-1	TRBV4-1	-	TGCGCCAGCAGCCAAGATTTTCCGGCGCGACCTTCGGGCAATGAGCAGTTCTTC	CASSQDFPARPSGNEQFF
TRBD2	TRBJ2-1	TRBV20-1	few	TGCAGTGCTAGAGATCATAGGCTAGCGGAGGGAACCTACAATGAGCAGTTCTTC	CSARDHRLAEGTYNEQFF
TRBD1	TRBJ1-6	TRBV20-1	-	TGCAGTGCTAGGGCGACGGGACAGATTAATTCACCCCTCCACTTT	CSARATGQINSPLHF
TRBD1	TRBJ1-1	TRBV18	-	TGTGCCAGCTCACCACGAACAGGGGGCGCGAAAACTGAAGCTTTCTTT	CASSPRTGGAKTEAFF
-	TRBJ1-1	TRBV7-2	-	TGTGCCAGCAGCTTATTACGATCTGAGGCTTTCTTT	CASSLLRSEAFF
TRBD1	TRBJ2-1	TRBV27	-	TGTGCCAGCAATACCCCGGGGCAGGGGGCTACAATGTCCTACAATGAGCAGTTCTTC	CASNTPGQGATMSYNEQFF
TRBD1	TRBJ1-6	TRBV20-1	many	TGCGGCCAAATACGGACAGGGATGAATTCACCCCTCCACTTT	CGQIRTGMNSPLHF
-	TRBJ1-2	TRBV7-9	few	TGTGCCAGCAGCTTACTAAAGGGGAGGAACTATGGCTACACCTTC	CASSLLKGRNYGYTF
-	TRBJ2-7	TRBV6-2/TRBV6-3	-	TGTGCCAGCAGATTAACAGGGAAGAGCTCCTACGAGCAGTACTTC	CASRLTGKSSYEQYF
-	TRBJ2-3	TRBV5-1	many	TGCGCCAGCAGCCCACGGCGTGGGGATACGCAGTATTTT	CASSPRRGDTQYF
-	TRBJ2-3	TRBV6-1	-	TGTGCCAGCAGTGCACTTGGGGGGAGTACAGATACGCAGTATTTT	CASSALGGSTDTQYF
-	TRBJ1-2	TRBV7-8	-	TGTGCCAGCAGCTTTCGTACCGTGGCAGGGGCTAACTATGGCTACACCTTC	CASSFRTVAGANYGYTF
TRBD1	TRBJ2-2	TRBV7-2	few	TGTGCCAGCAGCTTAACGCGGCGACGGGACAGGGCTGACGGGGAGCTGTTTTTT	CASSLTRRRDRADGELFF
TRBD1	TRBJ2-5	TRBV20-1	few	TGCAGTGCTAGTAAGGGGGCTTTGGGAGAGACCCAGTACTTC	CSASKGALGETQYF
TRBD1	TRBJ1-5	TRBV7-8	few	TGTGCCAGCAGCTCTTCGGGACAGGGTTATCAGCCCCAGCATTTT	CASSSSGQGYQPQHF
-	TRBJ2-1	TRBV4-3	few	TGCGCCAGCAGCCAACCAAATGGCGGGGGAGGGGGGGGGTACAATGAGCAGTTCTTC	CASSQPNGGGGGGYNEQFF